This T cell receptor (beta chain) was sequenced for a study of cytomegalovirus exposure and HLA in healthy donors (dated by TCRdb to the late 2010s). For context, the study as a whole: According to an earlier analysis of several hundred of the donors, about 179 million T cells yielded approximately 120 million unique TCR beta sequences and 276 Gb of sequence data. High-throughput TCR immunosequencing, statistical association of individual TCRs with disease status, and machine learning were combined to predict cytomegalovirus infection status. In the later analysis, no new phenotypic data were used to find candidate immune exposures; instead, reliance was placed on TCR beta sequences and their occurrence across donors. The number of donors typed differed by locus, with 629-630 for A, B, C, DRB1 and DQB1, about 500 for DQA1, 606 for DPA1, and over 400 for DPB1. A later analysis re-examined previously published TCR beta repertoires from just over 650 donors and added high-resolution HLA genotyping to investigate patterns of TCR occurrence. Of the roughly 400 genotyped donors, 75% to 85% were placed in the genetic ancestry cluster associated with self-reported Caucasian donors. The study was designed to test whether signatures of past pathogen exposure could be identified by cataloging public T cell receptors. Four to six DR-DQ haplotypes were handled as single units for association and clustering, since linkage in the cohort was strong. In a later genetic analysis, genome-wide SNP genotypes for about 65% of the 666 donors were used, and that subset was treated as a discovery cohort. Besides the first cohort of around 670 subjects, a separate validation cohort made up of 120 different subjects was used. All discovery cohort repertoires had been generated on a single sequencing platform. The study used immunosequencing to profile the T cell repertoires of 600 to 850 subjects and linked those repertoires to cytomegalovirus serostatus. Class I and class II HLA loci were covered by the typing at four-digit resolution. To decide whether each TCR beta V gene segment behaved as functional or pseudogenic, an earlier analysis of 587 of the donors relied on high-throughput TCR beta sequencing. Across around 400 genotyped donors of the cohort, an average of about 240,000 unique TCR beta nucleotide sequences per donor were sequenced, and roughly 17% of those sequences were non-productive. Alongside the repertoire data, information on donor age, sex, ethnicity and CMV serostatus was compiled. About 280 gigabases of sequencing data and tens of millions of unique TCR sequences were included in an early release covering about 600 HLA-typed donors. General findings and caveats noted by the study authors: Most CMV-associated TCR beta chains appeared to be HLA-restricted in a later analysis, and the HLA associations seemed to be driven largely by CMV exposure. Most TCR sequences were observed very rarely across donors, whereas some public TCRs were present in many individuals. The 87-base-pair reads could not distinguish some IMGT-functional V segments, including TRBV6-2 and TRBV6-3, so those segments were excluded. A later analysis reported that several top co-occurrence clusters appeared linked to parvovirus B19, influenza, CMV and Epstein-Barr virus. A total of roughly 160 TCR beta chains were listed by the study as associated with cytomegalovirus. CMV serostatus was the only immune exposure information available for the cohort. A few of the identified cytomegalovirus-associated TCR beta chains were confirmed in vitro to be specific for cytomegalovirus antigens. The authors suggested that the approach could potentially be generalized to other disease states and immunological phenotypes. The classifier was reported to diagnose cytomegalovirus status with high specificity and sensitivity in both the original cohort and the validation cohort. A further reported finding was that TCR beta sequences accurately predicted the HLA-A and HLA-B alleles for most subjects in the first cohort. Compared with equally common non-associated chains, HLA-associated TCR beta chains in a later analysis were more clonally expanded and had lower generation probabilities. A cluster of highly shared sequence variants was judged likely to be a technical artifact of the sequencing pipeline. An earlier analysis of approximately 590 of the donors showed that most TCR beta V segments appeared in productive rearrangements either about 87% or about 30% of the time, which broadly matched IMGT annotations. A later genetic analysis reported fewer N-insertions in productive TCRs among donors in an Asian-associated ancestry cluster than the roughly 650-donor mean. Only TCR beta chains were sequenced in this cohort, and the absence of alpha or paired-chain data limited detectable features. When HLA alleles, especially DR and DQ, strongly co-occurred, attributing TCR associations to individual alleles was difficult. Sequencing depth was assumed to be roughly uniform across donors in the presence/absence analyses, though that assumption may not hold. Linkage disequilibrium might explain the correlated functional status among segregating V segments, but an unknown experimental factor could not be ruled out. At a false discovery rate of 0.05, a later analysis linked 16,000 or so TCR beta sequences to specific HLA alleles. Because some donors lacked HLA typing at each locus, the association tests relied only on the typed subset. Because counts were too low, 15 to 20 rarely observed V segments, including chromosome 9 orphons, were excluded from the earlier analysis of some 590 of the donors. A later genetic analysis associated a missense DCLRE1C variant with V-gene and J-gene trimming of TCR beta chains, and an independent cohort replicated the association. A later analysis found that TCR association rates varied across HLA loci, with DRB1 alleles showing the most associated TCRs and HLA-C alleles the fewest.

The cohort consisted of 666 healthy bone marrow donors. At the time of sampling, all cohort members were nominally healthy, though unrecorded immune exposures were likely present. The donor tested CMV seronegative and was one of the 352 seronegative cohort members. Each donor provided a peripheral blood sample, and peripheral blood mononuclear cells were used for TCR beta sequencing. Genomic DNA was extracted from the blood cell samples with the Qiagen DNeasy Blood Extraction Kit. A remark on this clone: Its antigen is still unknown.

Trimming takes 6 bases off V and 8 bases off J; junction bases not matched to a gene: 10. CDR3 length: 15 amino acids, cysteine to phenylalanine. This entry keeps only the CDR3 DNA: 45 bases, framed from base 1. CDR1 and CDR2 (MDHEN, SYDVKM) derive from the germline V gene. The library relied on the immunoSEQ multiplex PCR assay. For the multiplex PCR, a mixture combining 60 forward primers for TCR Vbeta segments and 13 reverse primers for TCR Jbeta segments was used. A multiplex PCR assay on genomic DNA amplified the CDR3 region of rearranged TCR beta genes. The amplified TCR beta libraries were sequenced on the Illumina HiSeq System as 87-base-pair reads. The paper's processing steps were these. A later analysis tallied roughly 80 million unique TCR beta chains across the 640 or so repertoires, and some 10 million of those chains were shared by two or more donors. Raw reads were error-corrected and collapsed into unique sequences by a nearest-neighbor algorithm in which closely related sequences were merged to remove PCR and sequencing errors. Alignment of CDR3 sequences to IMGT reference sequences was used to assign V, D and J gene segments. For a sequence to be retained, a match of at least six nucleotides to both a V gene segment and a J gene segment was required. Rearrangements were called productive when the CDR3 lacked stop codons and stayed in frame with V and J; all others were non-productive. Following IMGT convention, CDR3 was defined as the stretch from the second conserved V-encoded cysteine to the conserved J-encoded phenylalanine. The earlier analysis of some 580 of the donors excluded any sequence lacking an unambiguous match to a single V gene segment. In an earlier analysis of 450 to 700 of the donors, V segments were called functional above 56.7% productive rearrangements and were called segregating when the between-donor standard deviation exceeded 5%. To diagnose cytomegalovirus status from the catalog of TCR beta chain sequences, a statistical classification framework was built. A later analysis assigned V and J genes by comparing TCR nucleotide sequences with IMGT/GENE-DB human TR gene sequences. Using the TCRdist pipeline, a later analysis assigned CDR3 sequences along with most-parsimonious VDJ recombination scenarios. A later analysis defined each TCR beta chain by its CDR3 amino acid sequence plus V-gene family, and excluded reads lacking a unique V-gene family. A later analysis removed 500 to 600 highly shared, low-generation-probability nucleotide sequences to deal with suspected cross-contamination and a sequencing artifact. For each public chain, a later analysis derived a clonal expansion index from normalized ranks of inferred template counts within each repertoire. A later analysis computed generation probabilities with a VDJ recombination model fitted to out-of-frame rearrangements, and checked the results against IGoR. In a later analysis, hypergeometric tests were used to score TCR-TCR, TCR-HLA and TCR-CMV co-occurrence, with a repertoire-size bias correction applied to TCR pairs. In a later analysis, false discovery rates were estimated by permuting HLA or CMV assignments 20 times. In a later analysis, co-occurring TCRs were grouped with DBSCAN, and TCRdist sequence similarity was added when clustering was performed within HLA-allele-positive subsets. Repertoires with fewer than 30,000 or more than 120,000 public chains, plus five repertoires with anomalous nucleotide sharing, were excluded from co-occurrence clustering. The source is immuneACCESS, and TCRdb retained only in-frame sequences with V and J called. Part of the clones is not carried over; for the studies checked, unresolved V genes explain less than half of this, and the remainder is unexplained. V and J calls and clone size are given by that table; D and trimming were obtained from the DNA. The table for this sample lists more than 100,000 clones. The ten largest clonotypes hold around 3.9% of the sample.

The sequenced sample consisted of PBMCs. The receptor was isolated from a man between 18 and 29 years old in good health and CMV-seronegative. The chain is assembled from TRBV28 and TRBJ2-1, and TRBD1 aligns with 10 junction nucleotides. The CDR3 reads as follows: CASSRDRGVIYEQFF. The bases read TGTGCCAGCAGCAGGGACAGGGGTGTTATTTATGAGCAGTTCTTC.